The 2 T cell receptor beta chains listed next were all sequenced from one sample in a study of tumor-infiltrating lymphocytes in localized non-small cell lung cancer. Data came from immunoSEQ multiplex PCR; TCRdb stores just in-frame clones and leaves some out. The table has about 18,000 clones, approximately 73% seen once; the top ten hold approximately 4.3%. Sequenced sample: lung tumor tissue. These receptors were obtained from a human donor with non-small cell lung cancer.

The chain links TRBV28 to TRBJ2-1, with D uncertain. This CDR3 has 13 residues. Germline V gene lookup returns CDR1 MDHEN and CDR2 SYDVKM. The V end lost 6 bases, the J end lost 4 bases, and 10 bases lay between the germline ends. The CDR3 region is CASSSGSYNEQFF. For the CDR3, the DNA is TGTGCCAGCAGCTCCGGGTCGTACAATGAGCAGTTCTTC.

V is TRBV4-1 and J is TRBJ2-1; D uncertain. The germline V gene encodes CDR1 MGHRA and CDR2 YSYEKL. Trimming removed 2 bases at V and 6 bases at J, with 20 bases between. The length of the CDR3 is 17 residues. CDR3 protein: CASSQTGLSVRFNEQFF. Here the CDR3 DNA reads TGCGCCAGCAGCCAAACTGGGCTATCCGTGCGGTTCAATGAGCAGTTCTTC.